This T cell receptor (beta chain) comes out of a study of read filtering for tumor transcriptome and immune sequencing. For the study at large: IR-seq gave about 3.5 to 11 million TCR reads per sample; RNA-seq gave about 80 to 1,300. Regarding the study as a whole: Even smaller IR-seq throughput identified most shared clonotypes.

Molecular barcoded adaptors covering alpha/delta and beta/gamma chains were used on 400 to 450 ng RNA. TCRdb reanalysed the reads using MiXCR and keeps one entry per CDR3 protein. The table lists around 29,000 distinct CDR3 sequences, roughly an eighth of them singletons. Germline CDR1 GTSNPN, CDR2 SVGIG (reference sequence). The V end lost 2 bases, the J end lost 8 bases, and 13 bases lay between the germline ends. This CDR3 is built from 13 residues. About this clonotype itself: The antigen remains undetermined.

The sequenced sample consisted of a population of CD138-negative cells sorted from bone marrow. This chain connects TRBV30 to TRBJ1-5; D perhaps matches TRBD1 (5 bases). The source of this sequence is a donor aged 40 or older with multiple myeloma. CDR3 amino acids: CAWSRDRSEPQHF. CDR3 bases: TGTGCCTGGAGTCGGGACCGCTCTGAGCCCCAGCATTTT.